This T cell receptor (beta chain) was recovered during a study of T-cell memory formation after mild COVID-19. TCRdb re-analysed the 5' RACE reads in MiXCR, keeping a single row per CDR3 protein. The sample shows around 27,000 distinct CDR3 sequences, approximately 7.4% of them seen only once. V dropped 5 bases and J dropped 1 base, with 17 bases sitting between them. This CDR3 spans 15 amino acids. The germline V gene encodes CDR1 DFQATT and CDR2 SNEGSKA (reference sequence). The study, taken as a whole, reports: Pre-infection memory showed some responding clones, and this suggested that cross-reactive memory joined.

This clonotype showed up many times. Its antigen is currently unknown. The rearrangement links TRBV20-1 to TRBJ1-1; D perhaps matches TRBD1 (6 bases). The TCR sequence derives from an adult woman who had mild COVID-19 (a few samples of this study predate the infection). Cell type and time point are not known. Sequencing was carried out using PBMCs or a T cell subset sorted from them (not recorded which). CDR3: CSASSPRTANTEAFF. In nucleotides, the CDR3 is TGCAGTGCTTCATCACCACGGACAGCGAACACTGAAGCTTTCTTT.